Given below is one T cell receptor beta chain in context. What antigen it recognizes has not been identified. Base qualities were left out, and no much larger clone turns up one base away. TCRbeta CDR3 regions were amplified from genomic DNA by means of the immunoSEQ Assay, a bias-controlled multiplex PCR. The authors' pipeline ran thus. The number of nucleated cells in each sample was estimated from the amplification of reference gene primers within the assay. To quantify the absolute abundance of each unique TCRbeta CDR3 rearrangement, sequence reads were collapsed and filtered. For each sample, productive Simpson clonality was calculated as the square root of Simpson's diversity index across productive rearrangements. In TCRdb, the immuneACCESS table is reduced to in-frame sequences with V and J assigned. These tables do not hold every clone; where another copy was compared, an unresolved V gene accounts for under half, and the others remain unexplained. The D gene and trimming were derived from the DNA, and the V and J assignments and clone size from that table. The sample contains 76,000 or so clones, under 95% of them found a single time. The top ten clones comprise about 6% of the sample.

The sample is drawn from a study of blood T cell repertoires in COVID-19 (dated by TCRdb to 2018 to 2021). About the investigation overall: Samples from collaborators originated in the United States, Italy and Spain and spanned both the acute and convalescent phases of COVID-19. A de-identified subject ID, COVID-19 status, age in years and sex were almost always included in the sample metadata. Samples came from the ongoing ImmuneRACE study (first 160 participants) plus 1,254 subjects from 6 global collaborators. Where available, HLA class I and class II types were obtained from metadata supplied by the sample provider rather than from assay-based typing. The material from the prospective study consisted of cDNA or gDNA derived from T cells, B-cell-depleted T cells, or PBMCs. The repertoires were made available in a free public database intended to serve as a resource for research on the immune response to SARS-CoV-2. Subjects who had been exposed to COVID-19, were actively infected with it, or had recovered from it provided the deeply sampled blood TCRbeta repertoires that made up the dataset. Broader findings and caveats from the paper: The amount of clinical and demographic metadata varied by source and participant and was provided uncurated.

The germline V gene provides CDR1 MNHEY and CDR2 SVGAGI. Spanning cysteine to phenylalanine, the CDR3 consists of 14 amino acids. Left in the record is the CDR3 DNA by itself, 42 bases read in frame from the first base. V lost 2 bases and J lost 5 bases, and the count of bases not matched to a germline gene is 3. Whole blood was collected in K2EDTA tubes by collaborating institutions according to the institutions' own protocols. For TCRbeta analysis, collaborator samples were shipped as frozen whole blood, as isolated PBMCs, or as DNA extracted from either sample type. The sequencing input was peripheral blood. The sequence is built from TRBV6-5 and TRBJ1-2, with 9 bases matching TRBD1. The receptor was derived from a human donor in a cohort sampled during active COVID-19. The CDR3 loop reads CASSYVGQGYGYTF. The DNA sequence is TGTGCCAGCAGTTACGTAGGACAGGGGTATGGCTACACCTTC.